This T cell receptor beta chain was sequenced during a study of cytomegalovirus exposure and HLA in healthy donors. Study in general: The approximately 130 validation repertoires matched the roughly 650 first-cohort repertoires in platform, a later analysis reported.

The germline V gene encodes CDR1 SEHNR and CDR2 FQNEAQ (reference sequence). This CDR3 comprises 16 residues. With 4 bases removed from V and 1 base from J, the gap between germline ends came to 13 bases. Clones were sequenced by immunoSEQ multiplex PCR, and TCRdb holds only the in-frame ones, with some missing. This table holds more than 250,000 clones, roughly 90% found once. V is TRBV7-9 and J is TRBJ2-2; no clear D. This sequence was found in a woman aged 25-40 years in good health and CMV-seropositive. The sample comprised PBMCs. CDR3 region: CASSSTAPLNTGELFF. In DNA form, the CDR3 reads TGTGCCAGCAGCTCAACAGCGCCATTGAACACCGGGGAGCTGTTTTTT. Together with reference TRBV7-9 and TRBJ2-2, the CDR3 gives the full variable domain: DTGVSQNPRHKITKRGQNVTFRCDPISEHNRLYWYRQTLGQGPEFLTYFQNEAQLEKSRLLSDRFSAERPKGSFSTLEIQRTEQGDSAMYLCASSSTAPLNTGELFFGEGSRLTVL.